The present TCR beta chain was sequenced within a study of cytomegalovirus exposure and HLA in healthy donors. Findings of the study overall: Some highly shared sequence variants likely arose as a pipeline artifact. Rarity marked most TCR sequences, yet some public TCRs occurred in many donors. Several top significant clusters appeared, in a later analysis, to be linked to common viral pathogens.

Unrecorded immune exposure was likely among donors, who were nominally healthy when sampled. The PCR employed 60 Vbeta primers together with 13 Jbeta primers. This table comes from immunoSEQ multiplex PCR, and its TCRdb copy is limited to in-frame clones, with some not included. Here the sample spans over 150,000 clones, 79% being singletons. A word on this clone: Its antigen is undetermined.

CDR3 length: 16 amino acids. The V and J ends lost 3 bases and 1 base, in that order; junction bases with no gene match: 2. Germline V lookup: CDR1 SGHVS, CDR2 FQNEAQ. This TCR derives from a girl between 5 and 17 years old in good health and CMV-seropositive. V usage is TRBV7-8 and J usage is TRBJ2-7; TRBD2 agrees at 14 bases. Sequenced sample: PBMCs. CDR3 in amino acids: CASSLTSGGDSYEQYF. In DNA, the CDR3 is TGTGCCAGCAGCTTGACTAGCGGGGGGGATTCCTACGAGCAGTACTTC.